This TCR beta chain was recorded in a study of blood T cell repertoires in COVID-19. The overall study: Acute and convalescent COVID-19 specimens originated in the United States, Italy and Spain. T cells, B-cell-depleted T cells, or PBMCs provided the cDNA or gDNA that served as material.

As concerns this clone: Other DNA sequences in the sample encode the same CDR3.

Original handling: Reference gene primer amplification gave nucleated cell count estimates. The table came from immunoSEQ multiplex PCR; TCRdb's copy has only in-frame clones and leaves some out. The V and J calls and clone size were taken over from that table, and D and trimming were inferred from the DNA. The sample yields 50,000 to 80,000 clones, more than 60% seen once. This sequence originates from a human donor in a cohort sampled during active COVID-19. Sample: peripheral blood.

CDR3 amino acids: CASSFSGGTYNEQFF. The CDR3 DNA reads TGCGCCAGCAGCTTTTCCGGGGGGACCTACAATGAGCAGTTCTTC. V gene TRBV5-1 combines with J gene TRBJ2-1, with 7 positions matching TRBD2. After removal of 2 bases from V and 2 bases from J, the junction contained 4 bases not matched to a gene. The CDR3 extends over 15 amino acids. CDR1 is SGHRS and CDR2 is YFSETQ in the germline V gene.